This T cell receptor (beta chain) was observed in a study of blood T cell repertoires in COVID-19 (TCRdb year 2020). Looking at the study overall: Samples covering the acute and convalescent phases of COVID-19 were provided by collaborators in the United States, Italy and Spain. The prospective study material was composed of cDNA or gDNA derived from T cells, B-cell-depleted T cells, or PBMCs. Deeply sampled blood TCRbeta repertoires from subjects exposed to, actively infected with, or recovered from COVID-19 were included in the dataset. The repertoires were made available in a free public database intended to serve as a resource for research on the immune response to SARS-CoV-2. The samples were drawn from two sources: the first 160 participants of the ongoing ImmuneRACE study, and 1,254 subjects contributed by 6 global collaborators. The sample metadata nearly always contained a de-identified subject ID, COVID-19 status, age in years and sex. Where available, HLA class I and class II types were obtained from metadata supplied by the sample provider rather than from assay-based typing.

The paper's findings and limits, for the study overall: How much clinical and demographic metadata was included differed by source and by participant, and the metadata was provided uncurated.

Remarks on this clone: Its antigen is unknown. Per-nucleotide qualities are absent, and no much larger clonotype sits a single base away.

TCRbeta CDR3 regions were amplified from genomic DNA using the immunoSEQ Assay, a bias-controlled multiplex PCR. Under the source paper's analysis protocol: The number of nucleated cells in each sample was estimated from the amplification of reference gene primers within the assay. To quantify the absolute abundance of each unique TCRbeta CDR3 rearrangement, sequence reads were collapsed and filtered. For each sample, productive Simpson clonality was calculated as the square root of Simpson's diversity index across productive rearrangements. The table comes from immuneACCESS by way of TCRdb, which keeps in-frame sequences with V and J called. Part of the clones is missing from these tables; in studies checked, under half for an unresolved V gene and the rest for unknown reasons. V and J calls and clone size are copied from that table; D and trimming were computed from the DNA. This sample gives under 250,000 clones in total; about nine tenths of them show up just once. The top ten clones comprise around 1.5% of the sample.

Samples from volunteer blood donors who had recovered from COVID-19 were contributed by a second Seattle source. Collaborating institutions collected whole blood in K2EDTA tubes following their own protocols. Collaborator samples were shipped for TCRbeta analysis as frozen whole blood, isolated PBMCs, or DNA extracted from either sample type. Spanning cysteine to phenylalanine, the CDR3 consists of 18 amino acids. Left in the record is the CDR3 DNA by itself, 54 bases read in frame from the first base. Trimming removed 4 bases from V and 1 base from J, leaving 20 bases between the germline ends. CDR1 and CDR2 (MDHEN, SYDVKM) derive from the germline V gene.

The chain uses TRBV28 and TRBJ1-5; perhaps TRBD1 is the D gene, with 5 bases matching. This clonotype originated in a woman aged 55-69 years who had recovered from COVID-19. Sequenced sample: peripheral blood. The CDR3 region reads CASSSPLVGRGSNQPQHF. The sequenced DNA is TGTGCCAGCAGTTCACCGCTGGTGGGGAGGGGAAGCAATCAGCCCCAGCATTTT.